One sample yielded the 20 T cell receptor beta chains listed below, sequenced in a study of blood T cell repertoires in COVID-19. Produced via immunoSEQ multiplex PCR; TCRdb's table is partial and in-frame only. The table lists roughly 68,000 clones, around 87% of them singletons. What was sequenced was peripheral blood. The receptors shown here come from a man in his fifties or sixties with active COVID-19.

The V gene is TRBV24-1, the J gene TRBJ2-1; 14 positions match TRBD2. V trimming: 5 bases; J trimming: 7 bases; junction bases outside the gene matches: 3. In germline, CDR1 is KGHDR, CDR2 SFDVKD. The CDR3 is 15 residues long. The CDR3 reads CATSGWTSGGNEQFF. The CDR3 DNA reads as TGTGCCACCAGTGGTTGGACTAGCGGGGGGAATGAGCAGTTCTTC.

This chain links TRBV10-3 with TRBJ2-1; 11 positions match TRBD1. After removal of 8 bases from V and 7 bases from J, the junction contained 7 bases not matched to a gene. Germline CDR1 reads ENHRY; CDR2 reads SYGVKD. The CDR3 spans 14 residues. The CDR3 sequence is CAIEPGQGVNEQFF. The CDR3 nucleotides are TGTGCCATCGAACCGGGACAGGGGGTAAATGAGCAGTTCTTC.

The V call is TRBV5-5, the J call TRBJ2-3; TRBD2 might be the D (6 bases). Germline CDR1 is SGHKS and CDR2 is YYEKEE (reference sequence). This CDR3 has 16 residues. The V gene lost 2 bases and the J gene lost 2 bases, with 15 bases spanning the gap. CDR3 residues: CASSFGEAAFTDTQYF. The CDR3 bases are TGTGCCAGCAGCTTTGGGGAGGCTGCCTTCACAGATACGCAGTATTTT.

This clone was detected a few times. The chain recombines TRBV7-9 with TRBJ1-1, with D maybe TRBD1 (6 bases). The V gene lost 5 bases and the J gene lost 1 base, with 14 bases spanning the gap. Germline V gene data show CDR1 as SEHNR and CDR2 as FQNEAQ (reference sequence). The CDR3 is 15 residues long. Here the CDR3 reads CASSARTAGNTEAFF. CDR3 in DNA: TGTGCCAGCAGCGCTCGGACAGCAGGGAACACTGAAGCTTTCTTT. The full variable domain, in which reference TRBV7-9 and TRBJ1-1 provide the parts outside the CDR3, is DTGVSQNPRHKITKRGQNVTFRCDPISEHNRLYWYRQTLGQGPEFLTYFQNEAQLEKSRLLSDRFSAERPKGSFSTLEIQRTEQGDSAMYLCASSARTAGNTEAFFGQGTRLTVV.

V gene TRBV6-5 combines with J gene TRBJ1-3; D is perhaps TRBD1 (6 bases). Germline CDR1 reads MNHEY; CDR2 reads SVGAGI. CDR3 length equals 16 residues. V lost 0 bases and J 0 bases, leaving 9 bases between the germline ends. DNA for the CDR3: TGTGCCAGCAGTTACTCCAGGACAGCCTCTGGAAACACCATATATTTT. Protein product: CASSYSRTASGNTIYF.

The chain uses TRBV13 and TRBJ2-1; TRBD2 agrees at 15 bases. Germline CDR1 reads PRHDT; CDR2 reads FYEKMQ (reference sequence). This CDR3 is built from 21 residues. V shed 8 bases and J 0 bases; nucleotides not matched to a gene: 17. The CDR3 protein is CASGTPGLAGGPPSSYNEQFF. The DNA of the CDR3 is TGTGCCAGCGGCACCCCAGGACTAGCGGGGGGGCCACCGAGCTCCTACAATGAGCAGTTCTTC.

This clone appeared a few times. The chain recombines TRBV25-1 with TRBJ1-6; 9 positions agree with TRBD1. The ends lost 11 bases at V and 7 bases at J; junction bases unmatched: 9. CDR1 and CDR2 (germline): MGHDK, SYGVNS. This CDR3 spans 14 amino acids. CDR3 coding DNA: TGTGCCGCTTACGACGGACAGGGGAATTCACCCCTCCACTTT. Translated, it gives CAAYDGQGNSPLHF.

This chain connects TRBV3-1 (or the pseudogene TRBV3-2) to TRBJ2-7, with 9 nucleotides matching TRBD2. The germline CDR1 and CDR2 sequences are LGHDT and YNNKEL (reference sequence). J gave up 7 bases and V 5 bases, and 9 bases lay outside the gene matches. This CDR3 region has 14 residues. The CDR3: CASSKTSGRPEQYF. Written as DNA, the CDR3 is TGTGCCAGCAGCAAGACTAGCGGTCGTCCTGAGCAGTACTTC.

The chain couples TRBV29-1 to TRBJ2-3; 8 positions match TRBD1. Germline-derived CDR1 and CDR2 are SQVTM and ANQGSEA. V was clipped by 0 bases and J by 2 bases; unmatched bases: 7. The CDR3 spans 16 residues. The DNA for the CDR3 is TGCAGCGTTGAAGACTTCAGGGGGCTGGCCACAGATACGCAGTATTTT. Translating it yields CSVEDFRGLATDTQYF.

CDR3 residues: CASSYSQGNTEAFF. CDR3 nucleotide sequence: TGTGCCAGCAGTTATTCCCAGGGGAACACTGAAGCTTTCTTT. The chain joins TRBV6-5 to TRBJ1-1, with D possibly TRBD1 on 5 matching bases. The CDR3 totals 14 residues. From germline, CDR1 is MNHEY and CDR2 SVGAGI. The V end lost 3 bases, the J end lost 1 base, and 9 bases lay between the germline ends.

The rearrangement links TRBV29-1 to TRBJ2-7; D is perhaps TRBD2 (5 bases). Germline V lookup: CDR1 SQVTM, CDR2 ANQGSEA. V lost 1 base and J lost 5, with 9 bases in between. The CDR3 totals 12 residues. The CDR3 region has the DNA TGCAGCGTTGAAGTGGCTAGCCACGAGCAGTACTTC. Translation gives CSVEVASHEQYF.

The chain uses TRBV7-8 and TRBJ2-3, with 10 bases identical to TRBD2. Germline V gene sequence: CDR1 SGHVS, CDR2 FQNEAQ. The CDR3 is made up of 18 amino acids. Trimming removed 1 base from V and 0 bases from J; junction bases left unmatched: 7. The CDR3, as DNA: TGTGCCAGCAGCTTAGAAGAATTAGCGGGAGGAAGCACAGATACGCAGTATTTT. This encodes CASSLEELAGGSTDTQYF. The complete variable domain, with remaining parts taken from reference TRBV7-8 and TRBJ2-3, reads GAGVSQSPRYKVAKRGQDVALRCDPISGHVSLFWYQQALGQGPEFLTYFQNEAQLDKSGLPSDRFFAERPEGSVSTLKIQRTQQEDSAVYLCASSLEELAGGSTDTQYFGPGTRLTVL.

The chain employs TRBV7-2 and TRBJ2-1; D might be TRBD1 (7 bases). V lost 5 bases and J 7 bases, leaving 18 bases between the germline ends. The CDR3 length is 15 residues. Looked up from germline, CDR1 is SGHTA and CDR2 is FQGNSA. CDR3 amino acids: CASSPHRRGVNEQFF. The CDR3 DNA reads TGTGCCAGCAGCCCCCACCGCAGGGGGGTGAATGAGCAGTTCTTC.

CDR3 in DNA: TGTGCCAGCAGTGTGAGGGAGGGAGATGAAAAACTGTTTTTT. It translates to CASSVREGDEKLFF. The chain couples TRBV27 to TRBJ1-4, with D hard to call. This CDR3 is built from 14 residues. V lost 5 bases and J 6 bases, leaving 13 bases between the germline ends. Germline V lookup: CDR1 MNHEY, CDR2 SMNVEV (reference sequence).

The chain recombines TRBV19 with TRBJ1-1; 8 positions match TRBD1. Germline V gene sequence: CDR1 LNHDA, CDR2 SQIVND (reference sequence). The CDR3 loop spans 17 amino acids. After removal of 1 base from V and 1 base from J, the junction contained 8 bases not matched to a gene. As DNA, the CDR3 is TGTGCCAGTAGTATAGGACAGGGGCCACCCCCGAACACTGAAGCTTTCTTT. Translating it yields CASSIGQGPPPNTEAFF.

This clone appeared a single time. V is TRBV19 and J is TRBJ1-1; D not certain. The V gene's germline CDR1 is LNHDA and CDR2 SQIVND (reference sequence). V was shortened by 4 bases and J by 8 bases, with 14 bases between the two germline ends. The CDR3 spans 13 residues. The CDR3 loop reads CASSKEMGPEAFF. The CDR3 nucleotides are TGTGCCAGTAGTAAAGAAATGGGCCCCGAAGCTTTCTTT. The complete variable domain, with remaining parts taken from reference TRBV19 and TRBJ1-1, reads DGGITQSPKYLFRKEGQNVTLSCEQNLNHDAMYWYRQDPGQGLRLIYYSQIVNDFQKGDIAEGYSVSREKKESFPLTVTSAQKNPTAFYLCASSKEMGPEAFFGQGTRLTVV.

This rearrangement joins TRBV5-1 to TRBJ2-1, with TRBD1 matching over 11 bases. CDR1 is SGHRS and CDR2 is YFSETQ in the germline V gene. V was pared by 4 bases and J by 7 bases, with 10 bases of the junction left unmatched. This CDR3 is 16 amino acids long. CDR3 in amino acids: CASSVGQGAFENEQFF. CDR3 nucleotide sequence: TGCGCCAGCAGCGTCGGACAGGGGGCGTTCGAAAATGAGCAGTTCTTC.

In nucleotides, the CDR3 is TGCGCCAGCAGCTCGAGGGACAGATACTATGGCTACACCTTC. Amino acids: CASSSRDRYYGYTF. V gene TRBV5-1 combines with J gene TRBJ1-2; 7 nucleotides match TRBD1. CDR1 SGHRS and CDR2 YFSETQ come from the germline V gene. The V gene end was trimmed by 3 bases and the J gene end by 3 bases; junction bases not matched to a gene: 5. This CDR3 comprises 14 residues.

This chain links TRBV9 with TRBJ1-2; 8 nucleotides line up with TRBD1. J was trimmed by 0 bases and V by 3 bases; bases with no gene match: 4. Per the germline V gene, CDR1 is SGDLS and CDR2 is YYNGEE. This CDR3 spans 15 amino acids. CDR3 in DNA: TGTGCCAGCAGCGGCGGACAGGGTGCTAACTATGGCTACACCTTC. This gives the protein CASSGGQGANYGYTF.

V usage is TRBV7-2 and J usage is TRBJ2-5; 13 positions match TRBD2. CDR1 and CDR2 from the germline V gene are SGHTA and FQGNSA. V trimming: 4 bases; J trimming: 4 bases; junction bases outside the gene matches: 6. This CDR3 region has 16 residues. CDR3 residues: CASSSNGLAGAETQYF. The CDR3 DNA reads TGTGCCAGCAGCTCAAACGGACTAGCGGGAGCAGAGACCCAGTACTTC.